These 18 T cell receptor beta chains share one sample of origin, sequenced in a study of identifying expanded T cells in peripheral blood. Assay used: immunoSEQ multiplex PCR; TCRdb lists only in-frame clones, some missing. The sample carries about 98,000 clones, about 91% recorded once. Sequenced material: blood. The receptors stem from a person between 18 and 70 years old in good health.

This clone was recorded once. The chain's CDR3 is CASSKDEAVGRSTDTQYF. The CDR3 DNA reads TGTGCCAGCAGCAAAGACGAGGCGGTGGGCAGGAGCACAGATACGCAGTATTTT. The chain has TRBV21-1 and TRBJ2-3. TRBV21-1 is a known pseudogene. The length of the CDR3 is 18 residues.

The V gene is TRBV9, the J gene TRBJ1-3, with D possibly TRBD1 on 5 matching bases. The CDR3 spans 16 residues. V gave up 4 bases and J gave up 0 bases, with 14 bases separating them. The germline V gene encodes CDR1 SGDLS and CDR2 YYNGEE. The CDR3 here is CASSWTGHSSGNTIYF. CDR3 in DNA: TGTGCCAGCAGCTGGACCGGACATAGCTCTGGAAACACCATATATTTT.

This clone appeared a few times. Here the CDR3 DNA reads TGTGCCAGAAGCACCTACAGGGGGCGGAATACTAACTATGGCTACACCTTC. This encodes CARSTYRGRNTNYGYTF. This rearrangement joins TRBV7-5 to TRBJ1-2; the table names TRBD1, a call not compared with the DNA. TRBV7-5 is recorded as a pseudogene. The CDR3 extends over 17 amino acids.

The chain employs TRBV4-1 and TRBJ2-1, with D perhaps TRBD2 (5 bases). CDR3 length: 11 residues. V lost 4 bases and J lost 10, with 8 bases in between. In germline, CDR1 is MGHRA, CDR2 YSYEKL. CDR3 nucleotide sequence: TGCGCCAGCAGCCCAGGAGGAGAGCAGTTCTTC. Translation gives CASSPGGEQFF.

This chain connects TRBV5-4 to TRBJ2-2, with unresolved D. V shed 2 bases and J shed 7 bases, with 12 bases lying between them. The CDR3 totals 14 residues. Germline V lookup: CDR1 SGHNT, CDR2 YYREEE (reference sequence). The CDR3 sequence: CASSFRFGFGELFF. The CDR3 bases are TGTGCCAGCAGCTTCAGATTCGGGTTCGGGGAGCTGTTTTTT.

The CDR3 DNA reads TGTGCCAGCAGTCGACTAGCGGGAATGAACGAGCAGTACTTC. Translation gives CASSRLAGMNEQYF. The chain couples TRBV6-1 to TRBJ2-7, with TRBD2 matching 11 bases. Germline V lookup: CDR1 MNHNS, CDR2 SASEGT. V lost 5 bases to trimming and J lost 5 bases; unmatched junction nucleotides: 5. CDR3 length: 14 residues.

The chain uses TRBV10-3 and TRBJ2-7; 7 bases match TRBD1. The CDR3 consists of 12 residues. Germline-derived CDR1 and CDR2 are ENHRY and SYGVKD. V lost 10 bases, J lost 3 bases, and 6 bases stayed unmatched. The CDR3: CATGDSFYEQYF. CDR3 coding DNA: TGTGCCACCGGGGACAGCTTCTACGAGCAGTACTTC.

V usage is TRBV5-8 and J usage is TRBJ1-4; D is unresolved. The V gene lost 0 bases and the J gene lost 4 bases, with 10 bases spanning the gap. This CDR3 is built from 15 residues. The germline V gene encodes CDR1 SGHTS and CDR2 YDEGEE. The CDR3 DNA sequence: TGTGCCAGCAGCTTGGCACGGCAGAGTAATGAAAAACTGTTTTTT. As protein: CASSLARQSNEKLFF.

This clone was found a few times. The chain joins TRBV4-1 to TRBJ1-6; D may be TRBD1 (6 bases). CDR1 is MGHRA and CDR2 is YSYEKL in the germline V gene. The ends were cut back, 4 bases at V and 7 bases at J, with 17 bases in the middle. The CDR3 consists of 16 residues. The CDR3 loop is CASSRAGQSQNSPLHF. The CDR3 DNA is TGCGCCAGCAGCCGAGCCGGACAGTCTCAGAATTCACCCCTCCACTTT.

This chain connects TRBV30 to TRBJ2-2; maybe TRBD2 (6 bases). Trimming removed 3 bases at V and 1 base at J, with 12 bases between. CDR1 GTSNPN and CDR2 SVGIG come from the germline V gene (reference sequence). There are 15 residues in the CDR3. The CDR3 DNA is TGTGCCTGGAGCCCCGGGGGTTTGAACACCGGGGAGCTGTTTTTT. Amino acids: CAWSPGGLNTGELFF.

V gene TRBV2 combines with J gene TRBJ1-2, with D tentatively TRBD1 (6 bases). With 5 bases removed from V and 4 bases from J, the gap between germline ends came to 14 bases. The CDR3 extends over 14 amino acids. From germline, CDR1 is SNHLY and CDR2 FYNNEI. CDR3 DNA: TGTGCCAGCAGTTCTTCCAGGGGAGGCTATGGCTACACCTTC. Its protein is CASSSSRGGYGYTF.

V is TRBV18 and J is TRBJ2-7, with 10 bases that match TRBD1. Germline assignment: CDR1 KGHSH and CDR2 LQKENI. CDR3 size: 15 residues. Trimming cost V 3 bases and J 7 bases; bases outside gene matches: 9. CDR3 DNA: TGTGCCAGCTCACCCCAGAGACAGGGGGCTTGGGAGCAGTACTTC. Protein: CASSPQRQGAWEQYF.

This chain uses TRBV11-2 with TRBJ2-1, with D tentatively TRBD2 (6 bases). CDR1 and CDR2 (germline): SGHAT, FQNNGV. Trimming took off 0 bases at V and 4 bases at J, with 10 bases between the two ends. There are 15 residues in the CDR3. In DNA form, the CDR3 reads TGTGCCAGCAGCTTAGAGGGGGGAGAGTACAATGAGCAGTTCTTC. Translation: CASSLEGGEYNEQFF.

The chain uses TRBV9 and TRBJ1-1; perhaps TRBD1 as D (5 bases). Trimming stripped 0 bases from V and 2 bases from J, with 11 bases between. This CDR3 region has 15 residues. Germline V lookup: CDR1 SGDLS, CDR2 YYNGEE. CDR3 coding DNA: TGTGCCAGCAGCGTAGCCCCCGGGGCCAACACTGAAGCTTTCTTT. Translation: CASSVAPGANTEAFF.

A few counts support this clone. The V gene is TRBV6-5, the J gene TRBJ1-5; the D is unclear. The CDR3 length is 13 residues. Germline lookup yields CDR1 MNHEY and CDR2 SVGAGI. V lost 6 bases and J 7 bases, leaving 13 bases between the germline ends. CDR3 residues: CASRKSGEQPQHF. The CDR3 region has the DNA TGTGCCAGCAGAAAGTCCGGAGAACAGCCCCAGCATTTT.

The V gene is TRBV2, the J gene TRBJ1-3; 10 nucleotides align to TRBD1. V trimming: 5 bases; J trimming: 2 bases; junction bases outside the gene matches: 9. This CDR3 contains 17 residues. Germline CDR1 SNHLY, CDR2 FYNNEI. The CDR3 is CASSKTTGTGAGNTIYF. The CDR3 coding sequence is TGTGCCAGCAGTAAAACCACCGGGACAGGGGCTGGAAACACCATATATTTT.

The rearrangement joins TRBV28 to TRBJ2-5; 11 bases match TRBD2. V shed 6 bases and J 6 bases; nucleotides not matched to a gene: 3. CDR1 is MDHEN and CDR2 is SYDVKM in the germline V gene. This CDR3 spans 13 amino acids. The CDR3 sequence is CASRIAGGKTQYF. Here the CDR3 DNA reads TGTGCCAGCAGAATAGCGGGAGGGAAGACCCAGTACTTC.

This clone has only one observation. The chain recombines TRBV7-9 with TRBJ2-7; D is possibly TRBD2 (6 bases). The germline CDR1 and CDR2 sequences are SEHNR and FQNEAQ (reference sequence). There are 17 residues in the CDR3. The V gene lost 3 bases and the J gene lost 6 bases, with 24 bases spanning the gap. The CDR3 reads CASSFPQARGNPFEQYF. The CDR3 bases are TGTGCCAGCAGCTTTCCTCAAGCGCGGGGAAATCCCTTCGAGCAGTACTTC. Together with reference TRBV7-9 and TRBJ2-7, the CDR3 gives the full variable domain: DTGVSQNPRHKITKRGQNVTFRCDPISEHNRLYWYRQTLGQGPEFLTYFQNEAQLEKSRLLSDRFSAERPKGSFSTLEIQRTEQGDSAMYLCASSFPQARGNPFEQYFGPGTRLTVT.